This T cell receptor beta chain was identified during a study of T cell responses to AZD1222 COVID-19 vaccine. Broader study findings: Of the AZD1222 recipients, only 5 to 7 were seropositive at baseline. Among the donors, most were white British and more were female, and clonal diversity was possibly underestimated.

Clones were sequenced by immunoSEQ multiplex PCR, and TCRdb holds only the in-frame ones, with some missing. This sample has around 120,000 clones, with 93% found just once. This CDR3 region has 14 residues. Trimming pared 7 bases from V and 8 bases from J, leaving 17 bases between. Per germline, CDR1 SNHLY and CDR2 FYNNEI. In the case of this clone: Antigen specificity is unknown.

The chain combines TRBV2 with TRBJ1-4; no definite D call. This receptor was taken from an adult who received the AZD1222 COVID-19 vaccine. Sequencing was performed on peripheral blood, taken 28 days after the second AZD1222 dose. The CDR3 nucleotides read TGTGCCAGCATCAAACTAGGACGGGAGGAAAAACTGTTTTTT. Translation: CASIKLGREEKLFF.